Below are 11 T cell receptor beta chains sequenced from a single sample in a study of T cell repertoires in cytomegalovirus infection. Via MiXCR, TCRdb re-called the reads, giving one row per CDR3 protein. The sample lists 360,000 or so distinct CDR3 sequences, about 32% seen once, with approximately 15% in the top ten. Their antigens remain unidentified. The specimen was cultured PBMCs, collected from culture after CMV antigen stimulation. These receptors were taken from a human donor in good health (CMV status not recorded). Some clones in this sample may be carry-over from other donors' samples.

The chain recombines TRBV11-3 with TRBJ1-2; tentative D call: TRBD1 (6 bases). Germline V gives CDR1 SGHNT, CDR2 YENEEA. The ends were cut back, 2 bases at V and 8 bases at J, with 9 bases in the middle. The CDR3 runs 12 residues. The CDR3 sequence is CASSLYRVGYTF. The CDR3 coding sequence is TGTGCCAGCAGCTTATACAGGGTCGGCTACACCTTC.

In its sample, this clonotype was seen a few times. The CDR3 sequence is CASSYHRDRGREAFF. The CDR3 bases are TGTGCCAGCAGTTACCACCGGGACAGGGGGCGGGAAGCTTTCTTT. This chain joins TRBV6-6 and TRBJ1-1; 12 bases are a match to TRBD1. J lost 8 bases, V lost 2 bases, and 6 bases had no gene match. Germline loops: CDR1 MNHNY, CDR2 SVGAGI (reference sequence). This CDR3 spans 15 amino acids.

Only a few counts were recorded for this clonotype. The chain links TRBV6-6 to TRBJ1-2; perhaps TRBD1 as D (5 bases). The CDR3 extends over 14 amino acids. Trimming took 2 bases from V and 4 from J, leaving 11 bases between them. From germline, CDR1 is MNHNY and CDR2 SVGAGI (reference sequence). The CDR3, as DNA: TGTGCCAGCAGTTACGCCGACAGCTCCTATGGCTACACCTTC. Its translation: CASSYADSSYGYTF.

The chain recombines TRBV4-3 with TRBJ1-2; D might be TRBD1 (5 bases). The CDR3 length is 16 residues. The V gene's germline CDR1 is LGHNA and CDR2 YSLEER. With 0 bases removed from V and 8 bases from J, the gap between germline ends came to 19 bases. CDR3 DNA sequence: TGCGCCAGCAGCCAAGATCTTACCTCAGGGTGGTTAGGCTACACCTTC. Its protein is CASSQDLTSGWLGYTF.

Here the CDR3 DNA reads TGTGCCGTACAGGGTTCCTACGAGCAGTACGTC. It codes for CAVQGSYEQYV. This chain connects TRBV2 to TRBJ2-7; the D gene is possibly TRBD1 (6 bases). The CDR3 totals 11 residues. Germline V lookup: CDR1 SNHLY, CDR2 FYNNEI. V was pared by 11 bases and J by 1 base, with 9 bases between.

This clonotype showed up just a few times. The chain combines TRBV11-3 with TRBJ1-2; 10 nucleotides match TRBD1. Germline lookup yields CDR1 SGHNT and CDR2 YENEEA. V dropped 4 bases and J dropped 8; count of bases not matched to a gene: 4. The CDR3 is made up of 13 amino acids. CDR3 DNA sequence: TGTGCCAGCAGCTCCGGGACAGGGGACGGCTACACCTTC. Translation: CASSSGTGDGYTF.

The V gene is TRBV20-1, the J gene TRBJ2-7, with a tentative D call TRBD2 (5 bases). The CDR3 is 15 residues long. The germline V and J ends were trimmed by 0 bases and 5 bases, with 17 bases remaining between them. Per germline, CDR1 DFQATT and CDR2 SNEGSKA (reference sequence). CDR3 protein: CSARDRGRFLHEQYF. CDR3 in DNA: TGCAGTGCTAGAGATCGGGGTAGATTCCTCCACGAGCAGTACTTC.

This clonotype was seen a few times. V usage is TRBV12-3 or TRBV12-4 and J usage is TRBJ2-1; 7 positions match TRBD2. The CDR3 is 15 residues long. The V gene end was trimmed by 2 bases and the J gene end by 1 base; junction bases not matched to a gene: 2. CDR3 residues: CASSLTSVSYNEQFF. The CDR3 nucleotides read TGTGCCAGCAGTTTAACTAGCGTTTCCTACAATGAGCAGTTCTTC.

The genes are TRBV29-1 and TRBJ2-2, with D unclear. Per germline, CDR1 SQVTM and CDR2 ANQGSEA. The CDR3 contains 14 residues. V lost 0 bases and J 5 bases, leaving 10 bases between the germline ends. CDR3 protein: CSVEDWERTGELFF. Written as DNA, the CDR3 is TGCAGCGTTGAAGACTGGGAAAGGACCGGGGAGCTGTTTTTT.

The genes are TRBV7-9 and TRBJ2-7, with TRBD1 matching over 8 bases. The CDR3 sequence is 14 residues long. From germline, CDR1 is SEHNR and CDR2 FQNEAQ (reference sequence). J gave up 4 bases and V 5 bases, and 7 bases lay outside the gene matches. The CDR3 here is CASSRTGIGYEQYF. CDR3 nucleotides: TGTGCCAGCAGCCGGACAGGGATCGGTTACGAGCAGTACTTC.

The rearrangement uses TRBV11-2 and TRBJ1-1; possibly TRBD1 for D (6 bases). Germline-derived CDR1 and CDR2 are SGHAT and FQNNGV. V was shortened by 1 base and J by 6 bases, with 9 bases between the two germline ends. There are 13 residues in the CDR3. CDR3 nucleotide sequence: TGTGCCAGCAGCTTAGTCCGGGGGCCTGAAGCTTTCTTT. It translates to CASSLVRGPEAFF.